The 23 T cell receptor beta chains below all came from one sample that was sequenced in a study of early T cells in non-severe SARS-CoV-2 infection. TCRdb used MiXCR to reprocess the 5' RACE reads, holding one entry per CDR3 protein. Here the sample spans about 27,000 distinct CDR3 sequences, approximately 4% being singletons. Input material: whole blood. Receptors originate from an adult who was a healthcare worker with PCR-confirmed SARS-CoV-2 infection or an uninfected control (not recorded which).

This chain uses TRBV7-8 with TRBJ1-5; 8 nucleotides match TRBD1. The CDR3 length is 14 residues. The junction had 7 bases not matched to a gene; V was cut back by 5 bases and J by 7 bases. The V gene's germline CDR1 is SGHVS and CDR2 FQNEAQ. DNA for the CDR3: TGTGCCAGCAGCGGCCGGGACAGGCGACAGCCCCAGCATTTT. The encoded protein is CASSGRDRRQPQHF.

The chain links TRBV6-6 to TRBJ2-1; 12 nucleotides line up with TRBD1. This CDR3 has 16 amino acids. Looked up from germline, CDR1 is MNHNY and CDR2 is SVGAGI (reference sequence). The J segment lost 6 bases and the V segment lost 6 bases, leaving 9 bases of the junction unmatched. CDR3 sequence reads: CASRPPGTGGFNEQFF. CDR3 bases: TGTGCCAGCAGGCCCCCAGGGACAGGGGGCTTCAATGAGCAGTTCTTC.

This clonotype was counted at least ten times. J is TRBJ2-2 and V is TRBV5-1; 9 positions match TRBD1. V dropped 0 bases and J dropped 5; count of bases not matched to a gene: 14. The CDR3 covers 19 residues. Germline V gene data show CDR1 as SGHRS and CDR2 as YFSETQ. This chain's CDR3 is CASSLGTGGAYLGTGELFF. The CDR3, as DNA: TGCGCCAGCAGCTTGGGAACAGGGGGCGCTTACCTAGGAACCGGGGAGCTGTTTTTT.

This clonotype was seen repeatedly, ten times or more. V usage is TRBV15 and J usage is TRBJ1-6, with 10 bases identical to TRBD1. The CDR3 consists of 15 residues. The germline gives CDR1 LNHNV, CDR2 YYDKDF (reference sequence). J was trimmed by 8 bases and V by 3 bases; bases with no gene match: 4. CDR3 in amino acids: CATSRGTGDHSPLHF. CDR3 coding DNA: TGTGCCACCAGCAGGGGGACAGGGGATCATTCACCCCTCCACTTT. The full variable domain, in which reference TRBV15 and TRBJ1-6 provide the parts outside the CDR3, is DAMVIQNPRYQVTQFGKPVTLSCSQTLNHNVMYWYQQKSSQAPKLLFHYYDKDFNNEADTPDNFQSRRPNTSFCFLDIRSPGLGDTAMYLCATSRGTGDHSPLHFGNGTRLTVT.

This clonotype has at least ten counts. The rearrangement joins TRBV6-4 to TRBJ1-6; TRBD1 agrees at 7 bases. J gave up 8 bases and V 4 bases, and 2 bases lay outside the gene matches. CDR1 MRHNA and CDR2 SNTAGT come from the germline V gene. The CDR3 extends over 13 amino acids. CDR3 region: CASSATGDSPLHF. CDR3 DNA sequence: TGTGCCAGCAGTGCTACAGGGGATTCACCCCTCCACTTT.

This clonotype was counted at least ten times. This chain links TRBV7-3 with TRBJ1-4; D may be TRBD1 (5 bases). The CDR3 sequence is 15 residues long. Germline V gene sequence: CDR1 SGHTA, CDR2 FQGTGA. Trimming removed 1 base at V and 4 bases at J, with 10 bases between. The CDR3 bases are TGTGCCAGCAGCTTAAGGGCAGGGTATAATGAAAAACTGTTTTTT. As protein: CASSLRAGYNEKLFF.

This clonotype has just a few counts. This chain joins TRBV14 and TRBJ1-2; the D is unclear. The CDR3 loop spans 14 amino acids. The germline V gene has CDR1 SGHDN and CDR2 FVKESK. V was cut by 4 bases and J by 6 bases, with 15 bases left in between. This chain's CDR3 is CASSPTTGFDGYTF. CDR3 bases: TGTGCCAGCAGCCCGACGACGGGCTTCGATGGCTACACCTTC.

In this sample, this clonotype turned up many times. This rearrangement joins TRBV5-4 to TRBJ2-1; maybe TRBD2 (6 bases). Trimming took off 4 bases at V and 1 base at J, with 12 bases between the two ends. The CDR3 extends over 15 amino acids. Germline loops: CDR1 SGHNT, CDR2 YYREEE (reference sequence). Here the CDR3 reads CASSTTSSSYNEQFF. CDR3 sequence (DNA): TGTGCCAGCAGCACGACTAGTTCGTCCTACAATGAGCAGTTCTTC. Together with reference TRBV5-4 and TRBJ2-1, the CDR3 gives the full variable domain: ETGVTQSPTHLIKTRGQQVTLRCSSQSGHNTVSWYQQALGQGPQFIFQYYREEENGRGNFPPRFSGLQFPNYSSELNVNALELDDSALYLCASSTTSSSYNEQFFGPGTRLTVL.

This clonotype was detected a few times. This chain joins TRBV2 and TRBJ2-3; D unclear. Between the trimmed V and J ends, which lost 3 bases and 1 base, there was a span of 11 bases. Germline CDR1 SNHLY, CDR2 FYNNEI. This CDR3 is built from 15 residues. The CDR3 is CASSDVGFGTDTQYF. In DNA, the CDR3 is TGTGCCAGCAGTGATGTGGGGTTTGGCACAGATACGCAGTATTTT. Full variable domain (outside the CDR3, taken from reference TRBV2 and TRBJ2-3): EPEVTQTPSHQVTQMGQEVILRCVPISNHLYFYWYRQILGQKVEFLVSFYNNEISEKSEIFDDQFSVERPDGSNFTLKIRSTKLEDSAMYFCASSDVGFGTDTQYFGPGTRLTVL.

There are many counts of this clonotype. The chain employs TRBV7-2 and TRBJ2-7, with no clear D. Trimming took off 4 bases at V and 4 bases at J, with 8 bases between the two ends. The germline V gene encodes CDR1 SGHTA and CDR2 FQGNSA. The length of the CDR3 is 12 residues. The DNA for the CDR3 is TGTGCCAGCAGCTCGTCAAGATACGAGCAGTACTTC. Its translation is CASSSSRYEQYF. The variable domain in full, completed from reference TRBV7-2 and TRBJ2-7, reads GAGVSQSPSNKVTEKGKDVELRCDPISGHTALYWYRQSLGQGLEFLIYFQGNSAPDKSGLPSDRFSAERTGGSVSTLTIQRTQQEDSAVYLCASSSSRYEQYFGPGTRLTVT.

This clonotype occurred many times. The V call is TRBV7-2, the J call TRBJ2-1; TRBD1 matches at 10 bases. Germline values: CDR1 SGHTA, CDR2 FQGNSA. V shed 3 bases and J 4 bases; nucleotides not matched to a gene: 3. The CDR3 is 15 amino acids. CDR3 bases: TGTGCCAGCAGCTTCGGACAGGGGGAGTACAATGAGCAGTTCTTC. Translating gives CASSFGQGEYNEQFF. Using reference TRBV7-2 and TRBJ2-1 for the parts outside the CDR3, the full variable domain is GAGVSQSPSNKVTEKGKDVELRCDPISGHTALYWYRQSLGQGLEFLIYFQGNSAPDKSGLPSDRFSAERTGGSVSTLTIQRTQQEDSAVYLCASSFGQGEYNEQFFGPGTRLTVL.

Worth noting for this clonotype: Being one base from a much bigger clone, this may be a read error. The chain employs TRBV7-3 and TRBJ2-2; D is uncertain. CDR1 SGHTA and CDR2 FQGTGA come from the germline V gene. The V end was cut by 5 bases, the J end by 2 bases, with 15 bases between. This CDR3 comprises 16 residues. The CDR3: CASSHASTRNTGELFF. CDR3 nucleotide sequence: TGTGCCAGCAGCCACGCCAGCACCAGAAACACCGGGGAGCTGTTTTTT.

This clonotype was seen at least ten times. The chain uses TRBV5-6 and TRBJ2-1; possible D gene TRBD1, 5 bases. The V gene's germline CDR1 is SGHDT and CDR2 YYEEEE. This CDR3 contains 14 residues. V was clipped by 0 bases and J by 10 bases, with 14 bases between them. The CDR3 reads CASSLAETAGEQFF. The CDR3 coding sequence is TGTGCCAGCAGCTTGGCCGAGACAGCAGGCGAGCAGTTCTTC.

This clonotype was picked up many times. The chain combines TRBV10-3 with TRBJ1-2; the D gene is possibly TRBD1 (6 bases). This CDR3 is 14 amino acids long. With 8 bases removed from V and 0 bases from J, the gap between germline ends came to 13 bases. Germline V gives CDR1 ENHRY, CDR2 SYGVKD. In DNA, the CDR3 is TGTGCCATCGGGGGGCAGGCGACTAACTATGGCTACACCTTC. This translates into CAIGGQATNYGYTF.

This clonotype has ten or more counts. CDR3 loop: CATSDFRGGKETQYF. In DNA, the CDR3 is TGTGCCACCAGTGACTTCCGGGGGGGTAAAGAGACCCAGTACTTC. The J gene is TRBJ2-5, the V gene TRBV24-1, with 8 positions matching TRBD2. Unmatched junction bases numbered 6, after V lost 4 bases and J lost 3 bases. Looked up from germline, CDR1 is KGHDR and CDR2 is SFDVKD. This CDR3 has 15 residues.

This clonotype appeared a few times. The rearrangement links TRBV5-1 to TRBJ2-2, with a weak D call TRBD2 (6 bases). Germline V gives CDR1 SGHRS, CDR2 YFSETQ. V was trimmed by 4 bases and J by 2 bases, leaving 9 bases between them. The CDR3 has 14 residues. The CDR3 DNA is TGCGCCAGCAGCGGAGGGACCAACACCGGGGAGCTGTTTTTT. This encodes CASSGGTNTGELFF. Supplemented by reference TRBV5-1 and TRBJ2-2, the full variable domain reads KAGVTQTPRYLIKTRGQQVTLSCSPISGHRSVSWYQQTPGQGLQFLFEYFSETQRNKGNFPGRFSGRQFSNSRSEMNVSTLELGDSALYLCASSGGTNTGELFFGEGSRLTVL.

This clonotype was picked up many times. The chain carries TRBV12-3 or TRBV12-4 and TRBJ1-2; D remains ambiguous. V lost 1 base, J lost 2 bases, and 5 bases lay in between. CDR3 length equals 13 residues. The CDR3 loop is CASSLGSNYGYTF. CDR3 DNA: TGTGCCAGCAGTTTAGGCAGCAACTATGGCTACACCTTC.

The rearrangement links TRBV9 to TRBJ2-1; 14 nucleotides match TRBD2. The germline gives CDR1 SGDLS, CDR2 YYNGEE. This CDR3 is 15 amino acids long. V lost 0 bases to trimming and J lost 10 bases; unmatched junction nucleotides: 3. The CDR3 coding sequence is TGTGCCAGCAGCGTAGGGGGACTAGCGGGAGCCGAGCAGTTCTTC. Amino acids: CASSVGGLAGAEQFF. Using reference TRBV9 and TRBJ2-1 for the parts outside the CDR3, the full variable domain is DSGVTQTPKHLITATGQRVTLRCSPRSGDLSVYWYQQSLDQGLQFLIQYYNGEERAKGNILERFSAQQFPDLHSELNLSSLELGDSALYFCASSVGGLAGAEQFFGPGTRLTVL.

This clonotype was recorded many times. The J gene is TRBJ1-2, the V gene TRBV7-9; the D is unclear. CDR1 SEHNR and CDR2 FQNEAQ come from the germline V gene (reference sequence). With 1 base removed from V and 4 bases from J, the gap between germline ends came to 13 bases. CDR3 length: 15 amino acids. CDR3 bases: TGTGCCAGCAGCTTAGACGCCCAAACATCCTATGGCTACACCTTC. This translates into CASSLDAQTSYGYTF.

The table lists this clonotype with a few counts. The genes are TRBV7-3 and TRBJ2-2, with no clear D. The ends were cut back, 0 bases at V and 4 bases at J, with 6 bases in the middle. This CDR3 has 14 residues. CDR1 and CDR2 from the germline V gene are SGHTA and FQGTGA. CDR3 nucleotides: TGTGCCAGCAGCTTAACCTGGCCCACCGGGGAGCTGTTTTTT. As protein: CASSLTWPTGELFF.

This clonotype was seen ten or more times. The gene calls are TRBV28 and TRBJ2-1, with D perhaps TRBD1 or TRBD2 (5 bases each). Germline V CDR1 and CDR2: MDHEN, SYDVKM. This CDR3 has 14 residues. V lost 10 bases and J 2 bases, leaving 15 bases between the germline ends. The CDR3, as DNA: TGTGCCATTCGTCCGCCGGGACCCTACAATGAGCAGTTCTTC. It is translated as CAIRPPGPYNEQFF.

This clonotype was counted at least ten times. The chain links TRBV7-9 to TRBJ1-4; D may be TRBD1 (6 bases). Germline CDR1 SEHNR, CDR2 FQNEAQ (reference sequence). The CDR3 spans 14 residues. The V and J ends lost 0 bases and 8 bases respectively, with 10 bases between them. CDR3 DNA: TGTGCCAGCAGCTTAGCCAGGGGTGAGGAAAAACTGTTTTTT. Translated: CASSLARGEEKLFF.

This clonotype was picked up many times. The chain recombines TRBV11-2 with TRBJ2-7, with a weak D call TRBD2 (6 bases). CDR1 is SGHAT and CDR2 is FQNNGV in the germline V gene. V was pared by 5 bases and J by 1 base, with 12 bases between. The CDR3 is 14 amino acids. The CDR3 region is CASSAGLLSYEQYF. CDR3 coding DNA: TGTGCCAGCAGCGCGGGACTGCTATCCTACGAGCAGTACTTC.